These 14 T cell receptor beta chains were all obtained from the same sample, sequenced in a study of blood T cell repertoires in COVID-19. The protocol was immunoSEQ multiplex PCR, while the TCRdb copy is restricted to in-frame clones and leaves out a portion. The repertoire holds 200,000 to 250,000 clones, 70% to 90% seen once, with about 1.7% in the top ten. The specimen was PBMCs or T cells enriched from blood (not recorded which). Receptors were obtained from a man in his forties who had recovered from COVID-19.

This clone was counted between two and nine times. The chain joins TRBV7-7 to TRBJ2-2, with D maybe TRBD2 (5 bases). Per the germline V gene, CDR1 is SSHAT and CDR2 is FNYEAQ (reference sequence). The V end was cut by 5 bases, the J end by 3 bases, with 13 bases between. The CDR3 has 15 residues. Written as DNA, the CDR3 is TGTGCCAGCAGCCCCAGCGGAGGAGACACCGGGGAGCTGTTTTTT. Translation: CASSPSGGDTGELFF.

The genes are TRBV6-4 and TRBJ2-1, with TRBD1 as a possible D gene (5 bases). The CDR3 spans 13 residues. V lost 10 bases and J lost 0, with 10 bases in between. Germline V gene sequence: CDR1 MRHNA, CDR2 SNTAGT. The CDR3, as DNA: TGTGCCACCTCAAGGGGCTCCTACAATGAGCAGTTCTTC. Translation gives CATSRGSYNEQFF.

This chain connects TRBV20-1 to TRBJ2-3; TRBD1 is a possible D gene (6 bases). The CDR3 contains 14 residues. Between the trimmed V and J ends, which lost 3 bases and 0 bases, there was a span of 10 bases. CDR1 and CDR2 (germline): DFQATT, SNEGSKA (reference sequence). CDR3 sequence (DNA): TGCAGTGCTAGTAGGGGGTCTAGCACAGATACGCAGTATTTT. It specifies CSASRGSSTDTQYF.

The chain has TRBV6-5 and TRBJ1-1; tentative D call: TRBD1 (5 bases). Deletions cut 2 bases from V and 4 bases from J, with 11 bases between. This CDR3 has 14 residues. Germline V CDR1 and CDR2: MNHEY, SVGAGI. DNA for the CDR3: TGTGCCAGCAGTTACCGGGGGGGTCGCACTGAAGCTTTCTTT. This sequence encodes CASSYRGGRTEAFF.

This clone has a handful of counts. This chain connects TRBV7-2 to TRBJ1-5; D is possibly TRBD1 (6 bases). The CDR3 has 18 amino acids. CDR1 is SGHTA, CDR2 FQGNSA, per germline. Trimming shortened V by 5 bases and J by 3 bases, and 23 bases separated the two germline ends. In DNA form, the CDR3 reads TGTGCCAGCAGCCCCGGACAGTCTCTTACTTACTTCAATCAGCCCCAGCATTTT. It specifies CASSPGQSLTYFNQPQHF.

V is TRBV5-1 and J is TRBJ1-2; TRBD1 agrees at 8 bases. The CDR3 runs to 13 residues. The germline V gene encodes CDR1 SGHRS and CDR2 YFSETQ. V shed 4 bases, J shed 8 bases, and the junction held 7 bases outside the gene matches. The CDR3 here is CASSQGQGRGYTF. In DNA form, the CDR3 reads TGCGCCAGCAGCCAAGGACAGGGCAGGGGCTACACCTTC.

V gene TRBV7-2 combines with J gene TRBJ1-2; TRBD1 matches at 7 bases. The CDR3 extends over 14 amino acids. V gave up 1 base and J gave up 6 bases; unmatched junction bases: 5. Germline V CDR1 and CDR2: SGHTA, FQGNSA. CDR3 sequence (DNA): TGTGCCAGCAGCTTAGTTGGGCAGGGGGATGGCTACACCTTC. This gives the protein CASSLVGQGDGYTF.

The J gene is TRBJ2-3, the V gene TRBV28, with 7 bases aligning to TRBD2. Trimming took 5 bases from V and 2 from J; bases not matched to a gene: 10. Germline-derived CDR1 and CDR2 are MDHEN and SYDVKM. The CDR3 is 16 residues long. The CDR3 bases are TGTGCCAGCAGTGCTCCGAGCGGGGTAACCACAGATACGCAGTATTTT. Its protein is CASSAPSGVTTDTQYF.

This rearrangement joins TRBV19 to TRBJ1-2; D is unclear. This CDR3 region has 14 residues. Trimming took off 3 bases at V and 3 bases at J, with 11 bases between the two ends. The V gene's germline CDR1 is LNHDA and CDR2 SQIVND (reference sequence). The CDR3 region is CASSMGPTHYGYTF. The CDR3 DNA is TGTGCCAGTAGTATGGGCCCTACCCACTATGGCTACACCTTC.

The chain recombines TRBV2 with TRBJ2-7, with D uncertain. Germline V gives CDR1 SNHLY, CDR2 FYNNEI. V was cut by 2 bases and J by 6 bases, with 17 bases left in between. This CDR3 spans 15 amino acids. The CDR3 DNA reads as TGTGCCAGCAGTGAATGGCCCAGGCCGCTATCCGAGCAGTACTTC. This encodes CASSEWPRPLSEQYF.

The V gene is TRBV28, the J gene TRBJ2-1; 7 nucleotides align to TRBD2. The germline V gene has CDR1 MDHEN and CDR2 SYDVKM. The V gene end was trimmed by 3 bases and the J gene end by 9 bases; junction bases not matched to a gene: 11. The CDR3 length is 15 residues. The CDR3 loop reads CASSLVRGSVGEQFF. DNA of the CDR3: TGTGCCAGCAGTTTGGTGCGGGGGTCCGTTGGTGAGCAGTTCTTC.

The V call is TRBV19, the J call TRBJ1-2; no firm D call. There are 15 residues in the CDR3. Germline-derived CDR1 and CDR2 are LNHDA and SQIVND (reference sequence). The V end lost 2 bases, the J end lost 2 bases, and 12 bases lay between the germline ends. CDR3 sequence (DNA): TGTGCCAGTAGTATATCGGCAGGAGGGAACTATGGCTACACCTTC. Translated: CASSISAGGNYGYTF.

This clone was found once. The CDR3 nucleotides read TGCGCCAGCAGGCACACCGGGACAGGGAGTTACAATGAGCAGTTCTTC. It is translated as CASRHTGTGSYNEQFF. The chain employs TRBV4-1 and TRBJ2-1; 9 positions match TRBD1. The junction had 10 bases not matched to a gene; V was cut back by 6 bases and J by 4 bases. The CDR3 runs to 16 residues. Germline assignment: CDR1 MGHRA and CDR2 YSYEKL.

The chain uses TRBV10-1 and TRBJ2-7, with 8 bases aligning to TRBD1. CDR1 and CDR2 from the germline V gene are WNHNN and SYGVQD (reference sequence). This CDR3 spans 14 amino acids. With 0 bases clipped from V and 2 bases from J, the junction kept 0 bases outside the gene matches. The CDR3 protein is CASSESGQAYEQYF. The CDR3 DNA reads TGCGCCAGCAGTGAGTCGGGACAGGCCTACGAGCAGTACTTC.